These 5 T cell receptor beta chains share one sample of origin, sequenced in a study of response to subunit inactivated influenza vaccine. A single record per CDR3 protein comes from TCRdb applying MiXCR to the RT-PCR reads. The sample has approximately 530,000 distinct CDR3 sequences; 7.6% are singletons. Sequencing used PBMCs from blood, obtained less than 30 months after vaccination. The receptors were sampled from a man aged 45 to 70 who received an inactivated influenza vaccine.

In this sample, this clonotype turned up many times. J is TRBJ2-7 and V is TRBV5-8; D not resolved. The V end was cut by 0 bases, the J end by 3 bases, with 16 bases between. This CDR3 spans 16 amino acids. Germline V gene lookup returns CDR1 SGHTS and CDR2 YDEGEE. The CDR3 here is CASSLAGPTKFYEQYF. Written as DNA, the CDR3 is TGTGCCAGCAGCTTGGCTGGCCCCACCAAATTCTACGAGCAGTACTTC.

About this clonotype: The CDR3 end shows no conserved phenylalanine or tryptophan, and so a read error is likely. This chain connects TRBV25-1 to TRBJ2-6; D is ambiguous. CDR1 MGHDK and CDR2 SYGVNS come from the germline V gene. The CDR3 extends over 15 amino acids. The V gene lost 4 bases and the J gene lost 4 bases, with 11 bases spanning the gap. Here the CDR3 reads CASSAPFPGANVLTS. The CDR3 nucleotides read TGTGCCAGCAGTGCCCCATTCCCCGGGGCCAACGTCCTGACTTCC.

This clonotype has just a few counts. The rearrangement joins TRBV28 to TRBJ2-5, with a tentative D call TRBD2 (6 bases). V dropped 6 bases and J dropped 4 bases, with 15 bases sitting between them. The CDR3 sequence is 14 residues long. Germline V gene sequence: CDR1 MDHEN, CDR2 SYDVKM. The CDR3 region is CASSPLGTLETQYF. The CDR3 coding sequence is TGTGCCAGCAGCCCGCTAGGGACTTTAGAGACCCAGTACTTC.

This clonotype was seen a handful of times. V and J are TRBV5-4 and TRBJ2-7; no clear D. Trimming took off 4 bases at V and 0 bases at J, with 14 bases between the two ends. The germline gives CDR1 SGHNT, CDR2 YYREEE (reference sequence). The CDR3 is made up of 15 amino acids. CDR3 residues: CASSVPGLTSYEQYF. In nucleotides, the CDR3 is TGTGCCAGCAGCGTGCCGGGCCTAACCTCCTACGAGCAGTACTTC.

The chain has TRBV29-1 and TRBJ2-5; D is undetermined. CDR3 length equals 10 residues. V gave up 6 bases and J gave up 4 bases, with 6 bases separating them. CDR1 and CDR2 from the germline V gene are SQVTM and ANQGSEA. CDR3 protein: CSVRLETQYF. CDR3 sequence (DNA): TGCAGCGTCCGATTAGAGACCCAGTACTTC.